This T cell receptor beta chain was retrieved from a study of T cells after yellow fever vaccination. MiXCR, applied by TCRdb to the 5' RACE reads, yields one record per CDR3 protein. Of about 340,000 distinct CDR3 sequences in the sample, 3% to 4.5% are singletons; the top ten hold 20% to 30%. This clonotype was detected many times. Sample: PBMCs, taken 5 days after the yellow fever booster vaccination. The sequence was collected from a man in his late teens or twenties who received the YFV17D yellow fever vaccine.

The CDR3 nucleotides are TGTGCCAGCTCACCACTGGGAGCGGTAACGGGAACTGAAGCTTTCTTT. Translation gives CASSPLGAVTGTEAFF. This sequence joins TRBV18 and TRBJ1-1; unclear D gene. Trimming removed 1 base at V and 5 bases at J, with 17 bases between. The CDR3 contains 16 residues. CDR1 and CDR2 from the germline V gene are KGHSH and LQKENI.